This T cell receptor (beta chain) was identified during a study of CXCR3-negative and CXCR3-positive naive CD8 T cells. Comment on this clonotype: Its cognate antigen is unknown.

Study-level points and caveats: Memory cells diverged, while naive CXCR3-positive and CXCR3-negative cells had similar TRBV-TRBJ usage.

This CDR3 is 14 amino acids long. UMI labels and 5' RACE were used to prepare the TRB cDNA libraries. After re-calling the 5' RACE reads, TCRdb lists one entry per CDR3 protein, DNA absent. The sample table sets out about 26,000 distinct CDR3 sequences. The sample consisted of naive CXCR3- CD8+ T cells from blood. Described subset: CD45RO-CCR7+CD27+CD95- naive CD8+ T cells lacking CXCR3 (TNR3-). This rearrangement joins TRBV12-3 or TRBV12-4 to TRBJ1-4. This clonotype was sampled from a human donor in good health. Some clones in this sample may be carry-over from other donors' samples. CDR3 sequence: CASSFSQFNEKLFF.